The 25 T cell receptor beta chains below all came from one sample that was sequenced in a study of lymphopenia after photon versus proton radiotherapy. Profiling relied on immunoSEQ multiplex PCR, and the TCRdb table lists in-frame clones only, not all of them. This repertoire shows tens of thousands of clones, roughly 91% found once; its top ten account for roughly a tenth. The sequencing here drew on peripheral blood, taken from a patient treated with proton-based radiotherapy. The source of these receptors is a woman between 70 and 85 years old with pancreatic cancer. Some clones in this sample may be carry-over from other donors' samples.

The genes are TRBV10-1 and TRBJ2-3, with 7 bases that match TRBD2. Germline assignment: CDR1 WNHNN and CDR2 SYGVQD (reference sequence). The junction had 5 bases not matched to a gene; V was cut back by 6 bases and J by 2 bases. This CDR3 is 14 amino acids long. CDR3 amino acids: CASRGTSVTDTQYF. CDR3 DNA sequence: TGCGCCAGCAGAGGAACTAGCGTCACAGATACGCAGTATTTT.

The gene calls are TRBV4-1 and TRBJ2-1; TRBD1 is a possible D gene (6 bases). The ends were cut back, 4 bases at V and 9 bases at J, with 16 bases in the middle. Germline V lookup: CDR1 MGHRA, CDR2 YSYEKL. The CDR3 covers 14 residues. In nucleotides, the CDR3 is TGCGCCAGCAGCCTGCAGACTCAGGGGCTTGAGCAGTTCTTC. Translating it yields CASSLQTQGLEQFF.

The chain couples TRBV29-1 to TRBJ1-5; D might be TRBD1 (6 bases). This CDR3 has 14 amino acids. CDR1 and CDR2 from the germline V gene are SQVTM and ANQGSEA. V lost 5 bases to trimming and J lost 0 bases, with 11 bases between them. The CDR3 region is CSVKTGNSNQPQHF. The DNA of the CDR3 is TGCAGCGTTAAGACAGGTAATAGCAATCAGCCCCAGCATTTT.

This chain links TRBV25-1 with TRBJ2-1, with 13 bases matching TRBD2. Trimming at V came to 2 bases and at J to 10 bases, leaving 5 bases not matched to a gene. In germline, CDR1 is MGHDK, CDR2 SYGVNS. This CDR3 spans 15 amino acids. The CDR3 DNA reads TGTGCCAGCAGTGAAGGGACTAGCGGGATGAGGGAGCAGTTCTTC. Its translation: CASSEGTSGMREQFF.

V and J are TRBV28 and TRBJ1-2, with TRBD1 identical over 8 bases. The V gene's germline CDR1 is MDHEN and CDR2 SYDVKM. With V trimmed by 6 bases and J by 5 bases, 17 bases remained unmatched. The CDR3 sequence is 17 residues long. This CDR3 is CASSDRDTGTGDYGYTF. In DNA, the CDR3 is TGTGCCAGCAGCGACCGAGACACCGGGACAGGAGATTATGGCTACACCTTC.

The sample holds one count of this clone. The junction and the germline gene differ at one end; a read error may be behind it. The chain joins TRBV5-1 to TRBJ2-1; 7 nucleotides align to TRBD2. This CDR3 contains 16 residues. Looked up from germline, CDR1 is SGHRS and CDR2 is YFSETQ. The CDR3 sequence: CASSPGGGSPYNGQFF. For the CDR3, the DNA is TGCGCCAGCAGCCCCGGCGGCGGGAGTCCCTACAATGGGCAGTTCTTC. The full variable domain, its missing parts supplied by reference TRBV5-1 and TRBJ2-1, is KAGVTQTPRYLIKTRGQQVTLSCSPISGHRSVSWYQQTPGQGLQFLFEYFSETQRNKGNFPGRFSGRQFSNSRSEMNVSTLELGDSALYLCASSPGGGSPYNGQFFGPGTRLTVL.

The V gene is TRBV5-1, the J gene TRBJ1-6; 9 nucleotides agree with TRBD1. CDR1 is SGHRS and CDR2 is YFSETQ in the germline V gene. This CDR3 contains 14 residues. Germline trimming cut 4 bases from V and 10 bases from J; bases unmatched to any gene: 6. DNA for the CDR3: TGCGCCAGCAGCGTTGGGACAGGGAGATCACCCCTCCACTTT. Translated, it gives CASSVGTGRSPLHF.

V and J are TRBV10-2 and TRBJ2-2; 9 bases are shared with TRBD2. The V and J ends lost 5 bases and 5 bases, in that order; junction bases with no gene match: 6. Germline V lookup: CDR1 WSHSY, CDR2 SAAADI. This CDR3 is built from 15 residues. CDR3 sequence reads: CASSLAGARTGELFF. CDR3 in DNA: TGCGCCAGCAGTTTAGCGGGAGCGAGGACCGGGGAGCTGTTTTTT.

The CDR3 DNA follows: TGTGCCAGCAGCCCCGGGTCTGCGGGGGCCTTGGTATACAATGAGCAGTTCTTC. Its protein is CASSPGSAGALVYNEQFF. The genes are TRBV7-2 and TRBJ2-1, with D tentatively TRBD2 (7 bases). In germline, CDR1 is SGHTA, CDR2 FQGNSA. V lost 5 bases, J lost 4 bases, and 24 bases lay in between. The CDR3 sequence is 18 residues long.

J is TRBJ2-3 and V is TRBV4-3; D gene uncertain. The CDR3 runs 14 residues. V was clipped by 4 bases and J by 0 bases, with 8 bases between them. CDR1 and CDR2 from the germline V gene are LGHNA and YSLEER. CDR3 bases: TGCGCCAGCAGCCGCGCCTTGAGCACAGATACGCAGTATTTT. Residues: CASSRALSTDTQYF.

This chain links TRBV5-4 with TRBJ2-5; 9 bases match TRBD1. Germline loops: CDR1 SGHNT, CDR2 YYREEE (reference sequence). The CDR3 is 15 amino acids. The J segment lost 2 bases and the V segment lost 2 bases, leaving 4 bases of the junction unmatched. The CDR3 spells CASSLTGQGQETQYF. CDR3 nucleotides: TGTGCCAGCAGCTTAACGGGACAGGGACAAGAGACCCAGTACTTC.

The chain joins TRBV7-2 to TRBJ2-3; a possible D gene is TRBD2 (7 bases). From germline, CDR1 is SGHTA and CDR2 FQGNSA. The CDR3 sequence is 14 residues long. Trimming removed 4 bases from V and 4 bases from J, with 12 bases in between. CDR3 sequence (DNA): TGTGCCAGCAGCTGGGGAGGGGGGTCAGATACGCAGTATTTT. This codes for CASSWGGGSDTQYF. Full variable domain (rest looked up from reference TRBV7-2 and TRBJ2-3): GAGVSQSPSNKVTEKGKDVELRCDPISGHTALYWYRQSLGQGLEFLIYFQGNSAPDKSGLPSDRFSAERTGGSVSTLTIQRTQQEDSAVYLCASSWGGGSDTQYFGPGTRLTVL.

V and J are TRBV7-2 and TRBJ1-2; D ambiguous. This CDR3 has 14 residues. V lost 3 bases, J lost 4 bases, and 12 bases lay in between. Germline assignment: CDR1 SGHTA and CDR2 FQGNSA. Written as DNA, the CDR3 is TGTGCCAGCAGCTTTGAAATTTCTGGCTATGGCTACACCTTC. Translation: CASSFEISGYGYTF.

The rearrangement links TRBV2 to TRBJ1-3, with 8 bases identical to TRBD1. V gave up 2 bases and J gave up 7 bases; unmatched junction bases: 4. The CDR3 runs 14 residues. Looked up from germline, CDR1 is SNHLY and CDR2 is FYNNEI. The CDR3 sequence is CASSERTGMNTIYF. The CDR3 DNA reads TGTGCCAGCAGTGAAAGGACAGGGATGAACACCATATATTTT.

The chain uses TRBV29-1 and TRBJ1-1, with a weak D call TRBD1 (5 bases). Trimming removed 7 bases at V and 8 bases at J, with 20 bases between. The CDR3 length is 13 residues. CDR1 and CDR2 (germline): SQVTM, ANQGSEA. The CDR3 coding sequence is TGCAGCGCAGTGAAGCCAGGGAGGAGAGAAGCTTTCTTT. Translating it yields CSAVKPGRREAFF.

The chain carries TRBV5-1 and TRBJ2-1; the match to TRBD1 covers 9 bases. Per germline, CDR1 SGHRS and CDR2 YFSETQ. After removal of 0 bases from V and 8 bases from J, the junction contained 6 bases not matched to a gene. The CDR3 is made up of 15 amino acids. DNA of the CDR3: TGCGCCAGCAGCTTGGCCCTGGGACAGGGCGATGAGCAGTTCTTC. This sequence encodes CASSLALGQGDEQFF.

The chain has TRBV30 and TRBJ1-1, with D possibly TRBD1 on 5 matching bases. CDR3 length: 13 residues. Trimming took off 1 base at V and 6 bases at J, with 12 bases between the two ends. Germline V gene data show CDR1 as GTSNPN and CDR2 as SVGIG (reference sequence). CDR3 in DNA: TGTGCCTGGAGTGAGGGGCCGGGGGCTGAAGCTTTCTTT. It codes for CAWSEGPGAEAFF.

J is TRBJ2-3 and V is TRBV5-8, with D perhaps matching TRBD1 or TRBD2 (7 bases each). This CDR3 is 17 amino acids long. Germline values: CDR1 SGHTS, CDR2 YDEGEE. V was clipped by 3 bases and J by 9 bases, with 26 bases between them. The CDR3, as DNA: TGTGCCAGCAGCTCTCGGAATAGCGGGCCTGCACAGGGGACGCAGTATTTT. It yields the protein CASSSRNSGPAQGTQYF.

This chain uses TRBV5-5 with TRBJ2-7; D possibly corresponds to TRBD1 (6 bases). Germline values: CDR1 SGHKS, CDR2 YYEKEE (reference sequence). The CDR3 has 15 amino acids. Trimming pared 0 bases from V and 2 bases from J, leaving 12 bases between. CDR3 amino acids: CASSLAVAGAYEQYF. The DNA for the CDR3 is TGTGCCAGCAGCTTGGCAGTGGCAGGGGCCTACGAGCAGTACTTC.

The rearrangement links TRBV5-4 to TRBJ1-2; D perhaps matches TRBD1 (6 bases). Trimming removed 1 base from V and 3 bases from J, with 10 bases in between. This CDR3 region has 14 residues. Germline lookup yields CDR1 SGHNT and CDR2 YYREEE (reference sequence). CDR3 DNA: TGTGCCAGCAGCTTGATCGGGGGCGACTATGGCTACACCTTC. This gives the protein CASSLIGGDYGYTF.

The chain joins TRBV15 to TRBJ1-1; 7 nucleotides agree with TRBD1. The CDR3 totals 13 residues. CDR1 is LNHNV, CDR2 YYDKDF, per germline (reference sequence). Trimming cost V 7 bases and J 3 bases; bases outside gene matches: 5. CDR3 loop: CATTTDRYTEAFF. As DNA, the CDR3 is TGTGCCACCACCACGGACAGGTACACTGAAGCTTTCTTT.

The CDR3 sequence: CASSVDEGPYGYTF. CDR3 coding DNA: TGTGCCAGCAGCGTAGACGAGGGTCCATATGGCTACACCTTC. This sequence joins TRBV9 and TRBJ1-2; D remains unclear. Per the germline V gene, CDR1 is SGDLS and CDR2 is YYNGEE. Trimming cost V 0 bases and J 5 bases, with 11 bases left between them. This CDR3 is 14 amino acids long. Full variable domain (outside the CDR3, taken from reference TRBV9 and TRBJ1-2): DSGVTQTPKHLITATGQRVTLRCSPRSGDLSVYWYQQSLDQGLQFLIQYYNGEERAKGNILERFSAQQFPDLHSELNLSSLELGDSALYFCASSVDEGPYGYTFGSGTRLTVV.

The CDR3 DNA sequence: TGCGCCAGCAGTCGACAGGGGGCGGATGAAAAACTGTTTTTT. Translation gives CASSRQGADEKLFF. The chain links TRBV5-1 to TRBJ1-4; 10 bases agree with TRBD1. Germline CDR1 reads SGHRS; CDR2 reads YFSETQ. CDR3 length equals 14 residues. V shed 5 bases and J 6 bases; nucleotides not matched to a gene: 4. Using reference TRBV5-1 and TRBJ1-4 for the parts outside the CDR3, the full variable domain is KAGVTQTPRYLIKTRGQQVTLSCSPISGHRSVSWYQQTPGQGLQFLFEYFSETQRNKGNFPGRFSGRQFSNSRSEMNVSTLELGDSALYLCASSRQGADEKLFFGSGTQLSVL.

V and J are TRBV30 and TRBJ2-3; no reliable D call. The germline V and J ends were trimmed by 3 bases and 0 bases, with 7 bases remaining between them. CDR1 GTSNPN and CDR2 SVGIG come from the germline V gene (reference sequence). This CDR3 contains 13 residues. The CDR3, as DNA: TGTGCCTGGAGAAGCCTAAGCACAGATACGCAGTATTTT. It translates to CAWRSLSTDTQYF.

This chain links TRBV30 with TRBJ2-1; maybe TRBD2 (5 bases). The germline CDR1 and CDR2 sequences are GTSNPN and SVGIG (reference sequence). This CDR3 region has 12 residues. V lost 4 bases, J lost 3 bases, and 7 bases lay in between. The CDR3 region has the DNA TGTGCCTGGACTAGCAGCTACAATGAGCAGTTCTTC. This gives the protein CAWTSSYNEQFF. Supplemented by reference TRBV30 and TRBJ2-1, the full variable domain reads SQTIHQWPATLVQPVGSPLSLECTVEGTSNPNLYWYRQAAGRGLQLLFYSVGIGQISSEVPQNLSASRPQDRQFILSSKKLLLSDSGFYLCAWTSSYNEQFFGPGTRLTVL.